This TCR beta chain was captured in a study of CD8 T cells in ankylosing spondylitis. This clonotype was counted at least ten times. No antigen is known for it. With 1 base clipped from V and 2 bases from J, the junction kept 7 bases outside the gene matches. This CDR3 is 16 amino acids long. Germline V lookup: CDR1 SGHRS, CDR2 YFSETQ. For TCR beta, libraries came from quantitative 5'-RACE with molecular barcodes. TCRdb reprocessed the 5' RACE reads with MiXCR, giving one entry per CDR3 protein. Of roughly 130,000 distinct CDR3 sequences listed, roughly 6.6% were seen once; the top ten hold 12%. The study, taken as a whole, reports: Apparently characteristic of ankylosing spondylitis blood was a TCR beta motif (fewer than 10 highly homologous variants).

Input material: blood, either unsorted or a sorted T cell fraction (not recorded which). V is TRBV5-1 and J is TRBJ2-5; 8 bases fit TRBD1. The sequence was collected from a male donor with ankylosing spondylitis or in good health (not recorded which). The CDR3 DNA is TGCGCCAGCAGCTTGATACCAGGGGACAGGCAAGAGACCCAGTACTTC. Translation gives CASSLIPGDRQETQYF.